This T cell receptor (beta chain) was found in a study of blood T cell repertoires in COVID-19. Turning to the study itself: PBMCs, B-cell-depleted T cells, or T cells were the source of the cDNA or gDNA that made up the material.

The authors' processing: Reference gene primer amplification yielded estimated nucleated cell counts. Generated by immunoSEQ multiplex PCR, the TCRdb table keeps only in-frame clones and is missing some. That table is the source of V, J and clone size, and D and trimming were worked out from the DNA. Among 150,000 to 200,000 clones, around four fifths were seen once, and the ten largest hold roughly 8.4%. Germline CDR1 and CDR2: MNHEY and SMNVEV (reference sequence). Trimming removed 9 bases at V and 4 bases at J, with 18 bases between. This CDR3 comprises 14 residues. One Seattle source followed patients from active infection through their disease course.

Specimen: peripheral blood. This receptor was taken from a woman older than 75 with COVID-19, enrolled during active disease. V is TRBV27 and J is TRBJ1-1; no firm D call. CDR3 DNA sequence: TGTGCCAGACCCCCCTCGGTCCCGTGCACTGAAGCTTTCTTT. Translation: CARPPSVPCTEAFF.